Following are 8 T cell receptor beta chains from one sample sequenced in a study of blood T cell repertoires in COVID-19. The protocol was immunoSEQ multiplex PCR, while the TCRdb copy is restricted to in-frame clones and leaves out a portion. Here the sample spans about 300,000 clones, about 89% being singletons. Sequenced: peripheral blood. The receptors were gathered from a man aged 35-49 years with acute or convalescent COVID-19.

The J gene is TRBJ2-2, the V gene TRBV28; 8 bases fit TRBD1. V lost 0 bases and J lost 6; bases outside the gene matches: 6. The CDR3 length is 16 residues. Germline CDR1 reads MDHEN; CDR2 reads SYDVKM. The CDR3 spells CASSLWAGGKAGELFF. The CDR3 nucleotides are TGTGCCAGCAGTTTATGGGCAGGGGGCAAGGCCGGGGAGCTGTTTTTT. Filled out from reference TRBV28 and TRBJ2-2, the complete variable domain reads DVKVTQSSRYLVKRTGEKVFLECVQDMDHENMFWYRQDPGLGLRLIYFSYDVKMKEKGDIPEGYSVSREKKERFSLILESASTNQTSMYLCASSLWAGGKAGELFFGEGSRLTVL.

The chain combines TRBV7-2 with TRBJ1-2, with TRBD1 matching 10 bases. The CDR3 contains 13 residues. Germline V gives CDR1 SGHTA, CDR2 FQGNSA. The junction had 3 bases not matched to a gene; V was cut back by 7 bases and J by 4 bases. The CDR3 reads CASTRTGGYGYTF. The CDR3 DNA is TGTGCCAGCACTCGGACAGGGGGCTATGGCTACACCTTC. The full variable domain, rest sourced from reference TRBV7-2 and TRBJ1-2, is GAGVSQSPSNKVTEKGKDVELRCDPISGHTALYWYRQSLGQGLEFLIYFQGNSAPDKSGLPSDRFSAERTGGSVSTLTIQRTQQEDSAVYLCASTRTGGYGYTFGSGTRLTVV.

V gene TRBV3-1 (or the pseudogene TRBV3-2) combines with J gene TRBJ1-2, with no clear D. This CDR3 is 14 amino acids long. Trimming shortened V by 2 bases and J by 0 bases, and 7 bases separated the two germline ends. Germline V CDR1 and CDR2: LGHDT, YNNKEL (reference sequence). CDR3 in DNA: TGTGCCAGCAGCCAAACGGTGTCTAACTATGGCTACACCTTC. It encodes CASSQTVSNYGYTF.

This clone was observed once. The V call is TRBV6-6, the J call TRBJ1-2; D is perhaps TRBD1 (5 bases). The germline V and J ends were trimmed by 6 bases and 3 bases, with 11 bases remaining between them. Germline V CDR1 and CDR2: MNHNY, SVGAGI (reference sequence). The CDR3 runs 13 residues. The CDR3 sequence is CASSQQVDYGYTF. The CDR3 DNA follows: TGTGCCAGCAGCCAACAGGTGGACTATGGCTACACCTTC.

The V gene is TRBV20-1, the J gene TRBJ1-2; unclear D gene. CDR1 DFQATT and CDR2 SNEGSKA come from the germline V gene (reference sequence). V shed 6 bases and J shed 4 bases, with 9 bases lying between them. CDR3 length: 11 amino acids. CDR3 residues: CSAARFYGYTF. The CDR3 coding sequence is TGCAGTGCCGCGCGTTTCTATGGCTACACCTTC.

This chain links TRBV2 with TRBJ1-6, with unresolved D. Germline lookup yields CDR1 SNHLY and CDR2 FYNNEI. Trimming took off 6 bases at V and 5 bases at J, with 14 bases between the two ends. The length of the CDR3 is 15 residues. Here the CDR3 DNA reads TGTGCCAGCAGCGAGCGGGGTGGGGATAATTCACCCCTCCACTTT. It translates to CASSERGGDNSPLHF.

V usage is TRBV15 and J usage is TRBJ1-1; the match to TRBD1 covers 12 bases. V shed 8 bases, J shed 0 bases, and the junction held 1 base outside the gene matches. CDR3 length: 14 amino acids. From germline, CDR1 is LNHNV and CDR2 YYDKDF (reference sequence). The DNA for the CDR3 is TGTGCCACCGGGACAGGGGGCTTGAACACTGAAGCTTTCTTT. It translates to CATGTGGLNTEAFF.

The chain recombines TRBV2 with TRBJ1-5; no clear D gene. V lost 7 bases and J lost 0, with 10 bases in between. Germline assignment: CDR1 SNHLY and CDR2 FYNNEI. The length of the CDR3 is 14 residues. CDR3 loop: CASNAGLSNQPQHF. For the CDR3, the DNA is TGTGCCAGCAATGCGGGCCTTAGCAATCAGCCCCAGCATTTT.